This TCR beta chain was documented in a study of T cell repertoires in cytomegalovirus infection. Study-wide background: Evidence of both CMV infection and a matching HLA type came from public TCR beta signatures. Whole-study results and caveats: CMV-specific TCR beta clonotypes restricted by HLA-C dominated the ex vivo response. Cumulative frequency of public TCR beta families picked out carriers of CMV plus the relevant HLA.

This clonotype was recorded many times. The antigen is not known. TCRdb recomputed calls from the reads with MiXCR, one row per CDR3 protein. The sample holds fewer than 85,000 distinct CDR3 sequences, about 4% seen once. Trimming stripped 8 bases from V and 6 bases from J, with 17 bases between. The CDR3 is 13 amino acids. CDR1 SNHLY and CDR2 FYNNEI come from the germline V gene. Sequenced: PBMCs. The clonotype originates from a human donor in good health (CMV status not recorded). Some clones in this sample may be carry-over from other donors' samples. The chain carries TRBV2 and TRBJ2-7, with a weak D call TRBD1 (6 bases). CDR3 protein: CASSSGTSLEQYF. Here the CDR3 DNA reads TGTGCCAGCTCGTCCGGGACAAGTCTCGAGCAGTACTTC. Filled out from reference TRBV2 and TRBJ2-7, the complete variable domain reads EPEVTQTPSHQVTQMGQEVILRCVPISNHLYFYWYRQILGQKVEFLVSFYNNEISEKSEIFDDQFSVERPDGSNFTLKIRSTKLEDSAMYFCASSSGTSLEQYFGPGTRLTVT.